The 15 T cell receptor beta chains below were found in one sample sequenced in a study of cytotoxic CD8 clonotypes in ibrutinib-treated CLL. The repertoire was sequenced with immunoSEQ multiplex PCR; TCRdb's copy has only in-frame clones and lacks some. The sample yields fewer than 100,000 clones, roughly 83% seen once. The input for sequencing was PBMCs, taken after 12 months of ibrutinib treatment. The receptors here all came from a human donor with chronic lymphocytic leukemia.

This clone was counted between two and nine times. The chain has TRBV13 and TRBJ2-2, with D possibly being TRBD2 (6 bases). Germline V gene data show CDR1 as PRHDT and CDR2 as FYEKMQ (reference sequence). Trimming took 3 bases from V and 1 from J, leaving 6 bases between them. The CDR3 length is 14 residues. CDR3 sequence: CASSFGRNTGELFF. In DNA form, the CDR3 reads TGTGCCAGCAGCTTCGGGAGGAACACCGGGGAGCTGTTTTTT.

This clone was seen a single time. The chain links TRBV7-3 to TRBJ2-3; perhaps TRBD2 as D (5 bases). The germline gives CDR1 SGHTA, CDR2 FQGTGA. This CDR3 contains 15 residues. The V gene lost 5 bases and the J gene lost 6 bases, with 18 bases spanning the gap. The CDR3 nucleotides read TGTGCCAGCAGCGCCACCCTCGGGCGAGGGGATACGCAGTATTTT. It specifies CASSATLGRGDTQYF.

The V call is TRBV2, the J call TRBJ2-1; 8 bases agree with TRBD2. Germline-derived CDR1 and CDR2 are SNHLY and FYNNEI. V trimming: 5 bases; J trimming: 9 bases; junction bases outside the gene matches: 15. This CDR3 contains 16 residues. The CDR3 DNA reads TGTGCCAGCAGTACCCCGGGGGGGGGCCCGCGGGGTGAGCAGTTCTTC. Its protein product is CASSTPGGGPRGEQFF.

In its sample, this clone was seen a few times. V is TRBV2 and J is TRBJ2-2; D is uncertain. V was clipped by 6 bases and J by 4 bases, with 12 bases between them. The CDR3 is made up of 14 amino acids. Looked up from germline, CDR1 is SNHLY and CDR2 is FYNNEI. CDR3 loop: CASSPLVGTGELFF. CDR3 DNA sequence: TGTGCCAGCAGCCCCCTCGTGGGCACCGGGGAGCTGTTTTTT.

The chain's CDR3 is CASSPGQNTEAFF. For the CDR3, the DNA is TGCGCCAGCAGCCCCGGACAGAACACTGAAGCTTTCTTT. The chain joins TRBV5-1 to TRBJ1-1; perhaps TRBD1 as D (5 bases). The CDR3 totals 13 residues. V was trimmed by 4 bases and J by 1 base, leaving 8 bases between them. Germline-derived CDR1 and CDR2 are SGHRS and YFSETQ.

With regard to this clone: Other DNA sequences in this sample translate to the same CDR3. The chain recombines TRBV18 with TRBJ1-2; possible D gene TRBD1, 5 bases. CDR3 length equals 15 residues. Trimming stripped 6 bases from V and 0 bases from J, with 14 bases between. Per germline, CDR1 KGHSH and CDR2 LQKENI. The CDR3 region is CASSPQGGANYGYTF. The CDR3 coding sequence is TGTGCCAGCTCCCCCCAGGGAGGCGCTAACTATGGCTACACCTTC.

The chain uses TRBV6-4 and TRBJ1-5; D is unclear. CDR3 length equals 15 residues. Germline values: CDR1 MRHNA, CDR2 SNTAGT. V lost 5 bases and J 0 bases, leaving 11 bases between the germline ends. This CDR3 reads CASSRGGDSNQPQHF. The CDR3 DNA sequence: TGTGCCAGCAGTCGGGGAGGAGATAGCAATCAGCCCCAGCATTTT.

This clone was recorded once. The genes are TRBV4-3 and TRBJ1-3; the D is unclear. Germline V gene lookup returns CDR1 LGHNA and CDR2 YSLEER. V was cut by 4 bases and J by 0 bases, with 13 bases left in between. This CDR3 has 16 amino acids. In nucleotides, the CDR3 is TGCGCCAGCAGCCCCGATGCGGCCTACTCTGGAAACACCATATATTTT. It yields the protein CASSPDAAYSGNTIYF.

Here the CDR3 reads CASSWRQGPRGWGEQYF. The CDR3 DNA follows: TGTGCCAGCAGCTGGAGACAGGGCCCTAGGGGGTGGGGCGAGCAGTACTTC. The chain is built from TRBV5-6 and TRBJ2-7; TRBD1 matches 7 bases. The CDR3 is 17 amino acids. Germline values: CDR1 SGHDT, CDR2 YYEEEE. V lost 3 bases and J lost 6; bases outside the gene matches: 18.

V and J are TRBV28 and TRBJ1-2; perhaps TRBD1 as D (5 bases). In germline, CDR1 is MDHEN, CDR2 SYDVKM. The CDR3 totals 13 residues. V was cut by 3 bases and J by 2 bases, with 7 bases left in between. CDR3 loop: CASSFGGNYGYTF. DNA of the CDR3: TGTGCCAGCAGTTTCGGGGGGAACTATGGCTACACCTTC.

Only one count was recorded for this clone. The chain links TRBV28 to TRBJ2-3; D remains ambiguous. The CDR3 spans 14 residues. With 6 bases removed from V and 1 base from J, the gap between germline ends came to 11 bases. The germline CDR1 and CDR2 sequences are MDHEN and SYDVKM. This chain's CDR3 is CASSPTWGTDTQYF. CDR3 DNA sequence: TGTGCCAGCAGCCCCACGTGGGGCACAGATACGCAGTATTTT.

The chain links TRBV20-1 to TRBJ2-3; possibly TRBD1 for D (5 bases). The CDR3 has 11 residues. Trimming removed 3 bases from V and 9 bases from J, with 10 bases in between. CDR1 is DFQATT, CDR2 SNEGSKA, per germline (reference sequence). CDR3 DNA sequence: TGCAGTGCTAGTTGGGGCACCACGCAGTATTTT. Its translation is CSASWGTTQYF.

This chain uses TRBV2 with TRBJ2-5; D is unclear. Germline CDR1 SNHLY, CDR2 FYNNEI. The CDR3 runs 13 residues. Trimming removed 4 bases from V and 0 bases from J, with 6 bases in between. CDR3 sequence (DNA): TGTGCCAGCAGTGCCGAACACCAAGAGACCCAGTACTTC. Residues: CASSAEHQETQYF.

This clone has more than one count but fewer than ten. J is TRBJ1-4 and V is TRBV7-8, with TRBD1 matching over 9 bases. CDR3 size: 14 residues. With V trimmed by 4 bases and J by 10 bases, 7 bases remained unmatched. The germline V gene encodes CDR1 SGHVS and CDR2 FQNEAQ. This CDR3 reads CASSSGTGFGKLFF. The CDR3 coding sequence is TGTGCCAGCAGCTCGGGGACAGGGTTTGGAAAACTGTTTTTT.

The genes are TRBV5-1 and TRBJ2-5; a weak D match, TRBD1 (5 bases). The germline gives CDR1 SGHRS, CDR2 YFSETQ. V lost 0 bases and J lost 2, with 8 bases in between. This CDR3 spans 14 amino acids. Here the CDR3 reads CASSLGQRQETQYF. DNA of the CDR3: TGCGCCAGCAGCTTGGGACAGAGACAAGAGACCCAGTACTTC.